This entry is about one T cell receptor (beta chain). The data are from a study of human T cells and chemical hapten exposure. Study-wide background: Skin of the upper inner arm, 2 cm by 2 cm, received 2% DPC for sensitization.

Time point reported: patch test 1, 2 weeks after DPC sensitization. Treatment denoted: therapeutic diphenylcyclopropenone sensitization with weekly scalp DPC. Germline CDR1 reads SGDLS; CDR2 reads YYNGEE. The CDR3 extends over 17 amino acids. Trimming shortened V by 0 bases and J by 0 bases, and 13 bases separated the two germline ends. In TCRdb, the RACE reads were re-called with MiXCR into one record per CDR3 protein. Of about 120,000 distinct CDR3 sequences listed, about an eighth are singletons. Sequencing used whole blood, obtained in connection with sensitization to the hapten diphenylcyclopropenone (DPC). The chain carries TRBV9 and TRBJ1-3; tentative D call: TRBD1 (5 bases). This TCR derives from a man aged 18-30 years with alopecia areata. Some clones in this sample may be carry-over from other donors' samples. The CDR3 region has the DNA TGTGCCAGCAGCGTAGGGGACCGGGCGTTCTCTGGAAACACCATATATTTT. Residues: CASSVGDRAFSGNTIYF.